This T cell receptor (beta chain) originates from a study of regulatory T cells in long-lasting Graves disease. The table lists this clonotype with many counts. The CDR3 runs 16 residues. Germline V gene sequence: CDR1 MNHEY, CDR2 SVGEGT. V was clipped by 0 bases and J by 4 bases; unmatched bases: 4. Time point described: newly diagnosed GD, antithyroid drugs for less than 3 months. Extracted PBMC RNA gave rise to the TCR library. Through Arm-PCR of CDR3 regions and iRepertoire HTBI primers, TCR beta libraries were built. TCRdb fed the multiplex PCR reads into MiXCR, producing one record per CDR3 protein. Of about 530,000 distinct CDR3 sequences listed, roughly 16% are singletons. This sample also belongs to another study, concerning T cells in Graves' hyperthyroidism and ophthalmopathy.

Sample: peripheral blood mononuclear cells (PBMCs), taken at new diagnosis, from a patient treated with antithyroid drugs. V and J are TRBV6-2 or TRBV6-3 and TRBJ2-3; 10 bases line up with TRBD1. The sequence was collected from a woman aged 35-65 years with Graves disease. CDR3 in DNA: TGTGCCAGCAGTTACTCCGGGACAGGGGACCCAGATACGCAGTATTTT. Translated, it gives CASSYSGTGDPDTQYF.